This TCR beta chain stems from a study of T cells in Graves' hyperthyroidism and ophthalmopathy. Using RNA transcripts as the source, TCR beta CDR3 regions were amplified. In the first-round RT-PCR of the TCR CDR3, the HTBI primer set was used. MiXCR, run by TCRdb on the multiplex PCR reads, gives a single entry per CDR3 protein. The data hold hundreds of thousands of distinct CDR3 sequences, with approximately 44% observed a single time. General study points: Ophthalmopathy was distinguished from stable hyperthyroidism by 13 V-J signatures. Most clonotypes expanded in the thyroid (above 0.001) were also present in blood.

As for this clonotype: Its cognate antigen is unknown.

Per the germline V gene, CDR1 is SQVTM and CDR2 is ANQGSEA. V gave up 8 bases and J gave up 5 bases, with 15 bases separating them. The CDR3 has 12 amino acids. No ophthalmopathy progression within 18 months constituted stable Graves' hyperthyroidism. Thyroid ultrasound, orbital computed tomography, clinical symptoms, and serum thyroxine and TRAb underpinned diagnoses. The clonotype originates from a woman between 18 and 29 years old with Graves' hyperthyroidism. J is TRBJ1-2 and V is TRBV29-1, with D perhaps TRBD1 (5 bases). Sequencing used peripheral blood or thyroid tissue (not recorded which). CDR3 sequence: CSLEGEVYGYTF. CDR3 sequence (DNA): TGCAGCTTGGAAGGGGAGGTATATGGCTACACCTTC.